What follows are 3 T cell receptor beta chains derived from one specimen sequenced in a study of technical replicates of blood from several donors (dated by TCRdb to about 2017). The library was produced with the immunoSEQ multiplex PCR assay. This immuneACCESS table, as held by TCRdb, lists in-frame sequences with V and J called but not all clones. Of the missing ones, under half trace to an unresolved V gene in checked studies; the others have no known cause. The table for this sample lists around 85,000 clones; just under 95% of them were counted only once. Of the sample, about 0.25% falls within the top ten clones. The sequenced material came from T cells isolated from PBMCs. The receptors come from a human donor in good health.

CDR3 sequence: CASSQDDLDRGRRDTQYF. In DNA, the CDR3 is TGCGCCAGCAGCCAAGATGATTTGGACAGGGGACGGAGGGATACGCAGTATTTT. This chain uses TRBV4-1 with TRBJ2-3, with TRBD1 identical over 9 bases. The J segment lost 6 bases and the V segment lost 0 bases, leaving 13 bases of the junction unmatched. This CDR3 contains 18 residues. Germline V gene lookup returns CDR1 MGHRA and CDR2 YSYEKL.

The chain is built from TRBV19 and TRBJ1-5, with 9 bases that match TRBD1. Losses at the gene ends were 10 bases for V and 7 bases for J; bases not matched to a gene: 8. Looked up from germline, CDR1 is LNHDA and CDR2 is SQIVND (reference sequence). This CDR3 region has 13 residues. CDR3 region: CATSGTGSQPQHF. The CDR3 nucleotides read TGTGCCACCTCCGGGACAGGGTCCCAGCCCCAGCATTTT.

V usage is TRBV5-1 and J usage is TRBJ2-5, with 9 bases identical to TRBD1. After removal of 4 bases from V and 5 bases from J, the junction contained 12 bases not matched to a gene. The CDR3 has 16 residues. Germline-derived CDR1 and CDR2 are SGHRS and YFSETQ. CDR3 in DNA: TGCGCCAGCAGCCCGGGACAGGGCTTGAGTCTTGAGACCCAGTACTTC. Translated: CASSPGQGLSLETQYF. Together with reference TRBV5-1 and TRBJ2-5, the CDR3 gives the full variable domain: KAGVTQTPRYLIKTRGQQVTLSCSPISGHRSVSWYQQTPGQGLQFLFEYFSETQRNKGNFPGRFSGRQFSNSRSEMNVSTLELGDSALYLCASSPGQGLSLETQYFGPGTRLLVL.